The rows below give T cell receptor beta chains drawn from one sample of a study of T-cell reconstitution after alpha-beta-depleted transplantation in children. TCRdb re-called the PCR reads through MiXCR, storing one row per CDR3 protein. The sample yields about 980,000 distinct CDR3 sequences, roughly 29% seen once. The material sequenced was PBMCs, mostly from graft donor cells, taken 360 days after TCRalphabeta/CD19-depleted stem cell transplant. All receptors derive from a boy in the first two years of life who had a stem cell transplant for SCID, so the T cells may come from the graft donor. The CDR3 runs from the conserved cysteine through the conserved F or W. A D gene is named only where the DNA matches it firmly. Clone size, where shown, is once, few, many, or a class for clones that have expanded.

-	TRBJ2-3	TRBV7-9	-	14	CASTLDILTDTQYF	TGTGCCAGCACCCTGGACATTCTGACAGATACGCAGTATTTT
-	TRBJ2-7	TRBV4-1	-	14	CASSHPGNSYEQYF	TGCGCCAGCAGCCATCCAGGAAACAGTTACGAGCAGTACTTC
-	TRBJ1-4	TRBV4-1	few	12	CASSQVATELFF	TGCGCCAGCAGCCAAGTAGCTACGGAACTGTTTTTT
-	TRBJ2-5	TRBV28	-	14	CASSLSEPPETQYF	TGTGCCAGCAGTTTATCGGAGCCGCCGGAGACCCAGTACTTC
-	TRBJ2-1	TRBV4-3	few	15	CASSQEGRSYNEQFF	TGCGCCAGCAGCCAAGAGGGGCGGTCCTACAATGAGCAGTTCTTC
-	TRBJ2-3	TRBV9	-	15	CASSVWRGPTDTQYF	TGTGCCAGCAGCGTGTGGCGGGGGCCCACAGATACGCAGTATTTT
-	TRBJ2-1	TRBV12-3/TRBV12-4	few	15	CASSLGEVPYNEQFF	TGTGCCAGCAGTTTAGGCGAGGTTCCCTACAATGAGCAGTTCTTC
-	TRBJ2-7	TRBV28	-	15	CASSTFGGHGYEQYF	TGTGCCAGCAGTACTTTTGGGGGCCATGGCTACGAGCAGTACTTC
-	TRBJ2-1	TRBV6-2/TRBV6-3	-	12	CASSYTPNEQFF	TGTGCCAGCAGTTACACCCCCAATGAGCAGTTCTTC
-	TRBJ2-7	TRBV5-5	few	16	CASSPPSGREKNEQYF	TGTGCCAGCAGCCCCCCCAGCGGCAGGGAAAAGAACGAGCAGTACTTC
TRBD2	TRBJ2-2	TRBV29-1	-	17	CSVRSYPSGVNTGELFF	TGCAGCGTGAGGAGCTATCCAAGCGGGGTGAACACCGGGGAGCTGTTTTTT
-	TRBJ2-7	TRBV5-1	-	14	CASSLGNWNGEQYF	TGCGCCAGCAGCTTGGGAAATTGGAACGGCGAGCAGTACTTC
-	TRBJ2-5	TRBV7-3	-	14	CASTTGLLQETQYF	TGTGCCAGCACCACGGGGCTCCTCCAAGAGACCCAGTACTTC
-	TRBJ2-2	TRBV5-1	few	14	CASEQGVGTGELFF	TGCGCCAGCGAACAGGGAGTCGGGACCGGGGAGCTGTTTTTT
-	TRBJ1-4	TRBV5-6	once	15	CASSLKGRRNEKLFF	TGTGCCAGCAGCTTGAAGGGAAGGAGAAATGAAAAACTGTTTTTT
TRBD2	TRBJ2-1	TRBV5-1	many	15	CASSFLGGSYNEQFF	TGCGCCAGCAGCTTCCTCGGGGGGAGTTACAATGAGCAGTTCTTC
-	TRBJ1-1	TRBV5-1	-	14	CASSLGGVPTEAFF	TGCGCCAGCAGCTTGGGGGGGGTACCCACTGAAGCTTTCTTT
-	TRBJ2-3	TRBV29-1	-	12	CSGAGGQDTQYF	TGCAGCGGAGCGGGTGGGCAAGATACGCAGTATTTT
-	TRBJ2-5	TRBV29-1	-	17	CSVEDPSRDTTQETQYF	TGCAGCGTTGAAGATCCATCACGTGACACAACGCAAGAGACCCAGTACTTC
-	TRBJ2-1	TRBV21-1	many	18	CASSSPPQGACIYNEQFF	TGTGCCAGCAGCTCCCCCCCACAGGGGGCATGTATTTACAATGAGCAGTTCTTC
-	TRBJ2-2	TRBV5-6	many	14	CASSLRGSTGELFF	TGTGCCAGCAGCTTGCGAGGGAGCACCGGGGAGCTGTTTTTT
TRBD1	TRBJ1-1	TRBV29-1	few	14	CSVERDRANTEAFF	TGCAGCGTTGAAAGGGACAGGGCTAACACTGAAGCTTTCTTT
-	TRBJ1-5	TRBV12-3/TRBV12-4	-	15	CASSLFTADNQPQHF	TGTGCCAGCAGTTTATTCACGGCCGACAATCAGCCCCAGCATTTT
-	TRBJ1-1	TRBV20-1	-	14	CSARDRGTNTEAFF	TGCAGTGCTAGAGATAGAGGGACGAACACTGAAGCTTTCTTT
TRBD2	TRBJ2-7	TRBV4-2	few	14	CASSQGGLAVEQYF	TGTGCCAGCAGCCAAGGGGGACTAGCGGTCGAGCAGTACTTC
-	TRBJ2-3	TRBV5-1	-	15	CASSLDHRPGDTQYF	TGCGCCAGCAGCTTGGACCACCGACCAGGAGATACGCAGTATTTT
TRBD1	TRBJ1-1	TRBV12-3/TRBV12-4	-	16	CASSSPGQAANTEAFF	TGTGCCAGCAGTTCCCCAGGACAGGCTGCGAACACTGAAGCTTTCTTT
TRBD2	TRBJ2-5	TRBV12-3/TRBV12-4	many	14	CASSHTSGQETQYF	TGTGCCAGCAGTCACACTAGCGGCCAAGAGACCCAGTACTTC
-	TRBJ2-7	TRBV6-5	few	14	CASSRWTGPYEQYF	TGTGCCAGCAGTCGGTGGACCGGGCCGTACGAGCAGTACTTC
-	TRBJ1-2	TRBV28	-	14	CASSRPPGPYGYTF	TGTGCCAGCAGCCGGCCCCCGGGACCTTATGGCTACACCTTC
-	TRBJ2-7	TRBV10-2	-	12	CAVSRGFYEQYF	TGCGCCGTATCGAGGGGATTCTACGAGCAGTACTTC
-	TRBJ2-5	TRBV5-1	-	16	CASSLGPEKVQETQYF	TGCGCCAGCAGCTTGGGTCCAGAAAAAGTCCAAGAGACCCAGTACTTC
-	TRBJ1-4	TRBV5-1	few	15	CASSLGQAATEKLFF	TGCGCCAGCAGCTTGGGACAGGCAGCCACCGAAAAACTGTTTTTT
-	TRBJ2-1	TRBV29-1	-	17	CSVEWDRPLGSYNEQFF	TGCAGCGTTGAATGGGACCGACCACTTGGCTCCTACAATGAGCAGTTCTTC
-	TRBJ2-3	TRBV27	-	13	CASRAVVTDTQYF	TGTGCCAGCAGGGCGGTGGTCACAGATACGCAGTATTTT
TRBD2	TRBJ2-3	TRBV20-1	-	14	CSASRGGDTDTQYF	TGCAGTGCTAGCCGCGGGGGGGACACAGATACGCAGTATTTT
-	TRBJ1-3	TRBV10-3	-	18	CASGNFKGQSLAGNTIYF	TGTGCCTCGGGTAATTTTAAAGGACAGTCGCTTGCTGGAAACACCATATATTTT
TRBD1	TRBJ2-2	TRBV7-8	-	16	CASSAGPTGPTGELFF	TGTGCCAGCAGCGCAGGCCCGACAGGGCCCACCGGGGAGCTGTTTTTT
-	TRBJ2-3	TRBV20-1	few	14	CSALLATYTDTQYF	TGCAGTGCCCTACTAGCCACATACACAGATACGCAGTATTTT
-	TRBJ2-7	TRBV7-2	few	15	CASSVTGAGGWEQYF	TGTGCCAGCAGCGTAACAGGTGCCGGGGGTTGGGAGCAGTACTTC
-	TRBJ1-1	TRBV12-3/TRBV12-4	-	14	CASRMTDMNTEAFF	TGTGCCAGCAGAATGACAGACATGAACACTGAAGCTTTCTTT